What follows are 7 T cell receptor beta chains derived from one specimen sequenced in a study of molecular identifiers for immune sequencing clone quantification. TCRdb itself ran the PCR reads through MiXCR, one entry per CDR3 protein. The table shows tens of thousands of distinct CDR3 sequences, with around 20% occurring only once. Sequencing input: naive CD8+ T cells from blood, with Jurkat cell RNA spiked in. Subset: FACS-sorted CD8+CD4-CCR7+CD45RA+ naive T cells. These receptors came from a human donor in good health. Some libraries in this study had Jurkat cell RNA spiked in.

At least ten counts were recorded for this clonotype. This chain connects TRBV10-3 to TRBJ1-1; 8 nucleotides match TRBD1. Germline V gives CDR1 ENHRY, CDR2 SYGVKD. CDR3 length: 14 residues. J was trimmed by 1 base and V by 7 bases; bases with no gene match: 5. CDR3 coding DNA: TGTGCCATCACTGATGGACAGGGGAACACTGAAGCTTTCTTT. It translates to CAITDGQGNTEAFF.

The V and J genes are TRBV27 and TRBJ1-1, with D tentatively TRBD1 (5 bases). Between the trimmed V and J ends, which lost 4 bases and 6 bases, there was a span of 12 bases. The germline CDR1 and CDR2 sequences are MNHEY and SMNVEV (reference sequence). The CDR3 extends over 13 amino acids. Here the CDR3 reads CASSYQGGAEAFF. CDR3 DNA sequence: TGTGCCAGCAGTTATCAGGGAGGGGCTGAAGCTTTCTTT.

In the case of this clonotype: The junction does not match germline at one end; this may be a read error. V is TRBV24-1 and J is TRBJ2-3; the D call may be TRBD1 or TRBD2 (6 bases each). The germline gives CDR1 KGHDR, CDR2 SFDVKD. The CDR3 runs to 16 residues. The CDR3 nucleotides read TGTGCCACCAGTGGAGGCGAGGGGCGGGACACAGATACGCAGTGTTTT. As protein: CATSGGEGRDTDTQCF.

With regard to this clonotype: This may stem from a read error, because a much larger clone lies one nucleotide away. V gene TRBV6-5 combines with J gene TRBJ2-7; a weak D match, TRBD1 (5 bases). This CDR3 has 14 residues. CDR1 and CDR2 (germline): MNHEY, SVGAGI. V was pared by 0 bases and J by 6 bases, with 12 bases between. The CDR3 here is CASSYSPRASEQYF. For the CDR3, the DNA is TGTGCCAGCAGTTACTCGCCCAGGGCCTCCGAGCAGTACTTC.

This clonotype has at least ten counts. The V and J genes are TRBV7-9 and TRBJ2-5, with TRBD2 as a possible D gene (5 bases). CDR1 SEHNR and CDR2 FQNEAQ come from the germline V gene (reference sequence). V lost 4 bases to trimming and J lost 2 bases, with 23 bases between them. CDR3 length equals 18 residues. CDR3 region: CASSSLVERRLTQETQYF. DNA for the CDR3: TGTGCCAGCAGCTCCCTCGTCGAGCGGCGACTGACACAAGAGACCCAGTACTTC.

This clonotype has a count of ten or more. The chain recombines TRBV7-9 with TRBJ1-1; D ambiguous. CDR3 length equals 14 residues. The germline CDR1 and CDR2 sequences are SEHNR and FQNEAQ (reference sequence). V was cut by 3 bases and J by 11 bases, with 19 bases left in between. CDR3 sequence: CASSFKVNPGEAFF. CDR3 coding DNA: TGTGCCAGCAGCTTTAAGGTTAATCCCGGTGAGGCTTTCTTT.

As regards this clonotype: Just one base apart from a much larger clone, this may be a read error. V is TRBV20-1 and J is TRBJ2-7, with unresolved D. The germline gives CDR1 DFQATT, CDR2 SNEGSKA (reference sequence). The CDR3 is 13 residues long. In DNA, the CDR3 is TGCAGTGCTAGGCATTCAGTCCTCTACGAGCAGTGCTTC. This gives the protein CSARHSVLYEQCF.